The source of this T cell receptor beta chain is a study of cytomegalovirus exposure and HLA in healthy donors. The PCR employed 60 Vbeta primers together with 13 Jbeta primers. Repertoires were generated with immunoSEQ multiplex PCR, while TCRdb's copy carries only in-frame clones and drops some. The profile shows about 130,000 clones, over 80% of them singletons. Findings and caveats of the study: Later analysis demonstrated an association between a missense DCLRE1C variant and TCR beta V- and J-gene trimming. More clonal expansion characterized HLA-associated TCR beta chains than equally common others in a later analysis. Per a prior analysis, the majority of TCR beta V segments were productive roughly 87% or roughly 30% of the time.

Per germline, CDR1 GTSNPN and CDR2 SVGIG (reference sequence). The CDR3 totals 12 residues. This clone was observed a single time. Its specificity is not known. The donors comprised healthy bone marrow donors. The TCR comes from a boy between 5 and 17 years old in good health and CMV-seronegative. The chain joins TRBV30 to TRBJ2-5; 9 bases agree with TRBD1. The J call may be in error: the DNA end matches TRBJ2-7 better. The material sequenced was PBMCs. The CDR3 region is CAWSRQGGEQYF. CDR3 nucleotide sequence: TGTGCCTGGAGTCGACAGGGGGGCGAGCAGTACTTC.